The 9 T cell receptor beta chains listed next were all sequenced from one sample in a study of regulatory T cells in long-lasting Graves disease. Specified time point: newly diagnosed GD, antithyroid drugs for less than 3 months. PBMCs provided the RNA from which the TCR library was made. Assembly of TCR beta libraries relied on iRepertoire HTBI primers together with Arm-PCR of CDR3 regions. TCRdb redid the calling of the multiplex PCR reads with MiXCR, one entry per CDR3 protein. The sample holds some 370,000 distinct CDR3 sequences, 10% to 15% seen once. The sample was also reused in another study, on T cells in Graves' hyperthyroidism and ophthalmopathy.

The sequencing used peripheral blood mononuclear cells (PBMCs), collected at new diagnosis, from a patient treated with antithyroid drugs. The receptor source for this set is a woman aged 18 to 35 with Graves disease.

This chain uses TRBV28 with TRBJ2-1, with 9 bases identical to TRBD2. This CDR3 region has 17 residues. After removal of 4 bases from V and 2 bases from J, the junction contained 9 bases not matched to a gene. Germline V gene lookup returns CDR1 MDHEN and CDR2 SYDVKM. The CDR3 region has the DNA TGTGCCAGCAGTTCTACTACCGGGACTAGCCCCTACAATGAGCAGTTCTTC. Translating it yields CASSSTTGTSPYNEQFF.

This clonotype was detected only a few times. This sequence joins TRBV11-3 and TRBJ2-3, with unresolved D. Per germline, CDR1 SGHNT and CDR2 YENEEA. This CDR3 is 13 amino acids long. The V gene lost 5 bases and the J gene lost 2 bases, with 8 bases spanning the gap. This CDR3 reads CASSQYITDTQYF. CDR3 in DNA: TGTGCCAGCAGCCAATACATCACAGATACGCAGTATTTT.

The chain combines TRBV6-1 with TRBJ2-3; possible D gene TRBD2, 5 bases. The length of the CDR3 is 13 residues. Germline-derived CDR1 and CDR2 are MNHNS and SASEGT. Trimming pared 8 bases from V and 1 base from J, leaving 10 bases between. The CDR3 protein is CASEGGGTDTQYF. The CDR3 region has the DNA TGTGCCAGCGAGGGTGGGGGCACAGATACGCAGTATTTT.

Ten or more counts support this clonotype. The chain joins TRBV2 to TRBJ2-1; 13 bases fit TRBD2. V shed 4 bases and J 8 bases; nucleotides not matched to a gene: 8. From germline, CDR1 is SNHLY and CDR2 FYNNEI. The CDR3 is 16 amino acids. The CDR3 here is CASSGTSGSLGDEQFF. In DNA, the CDR3 is TGTGCCAGCAGTGGGACTAGCGGGAGCTTAGGGGATGAGCAGTTCTTC.

This clonotype appeared many times. The chain carries TRBV20-1 and TRBJ2-1; D is uncertain. The CDR3 is 12 amino acids. CDR1 and CDR2 (germline): DFQATT, SNEGSKA (reference sequence). With 0 bases removed from V and 9 bases from J, the gap between germline ends came to 9 bases. The CDR3, as DNA: TGCAGTGCTAGAGATTTGCTCGCTGAGCAGTTCTTC. Its translation is CSARDLLAEQFF.

This clonotype was detected a few times. This chain uses TRBV11-2 with TRBJ2-1; D gene unclear. The CDR3 consists of 13 residues. Trimming shortened V by 3 bases and J by 10 bases, and 13 bases separated the two germline ends. Per the germline V gene, CDR1 is SGHAT and CDR2 is FQNNGV. The CDR3 sequence is CASSFERRWEQFF. The DNA for the CDR3 is TGTGCCAGCAGCTTCGAGCGCAGGTGGGAGCAGTTCTTC.

Details on this clonotype: Given a much more abundant clone one base away, this may be a read error. The V and J genes are TRBV3-1 and TRBJ2-1; D possibly uses TRBD1 or TRBD2 (5 bases each). The CDR3 spans 15 residues. Per germline, CDR1 LGHDT and CDR2 YNNKEL (reference sequence). DNA of the CDR3: TGTGTCAGCAGCCAAAAGGGGCGGGCAGAGAAGGAGCAGTTCTTC. It encodes CVSSQKGRAEKEQFF.

As concerns this clonotype: A clone one base away is much larger, so this may be a read error. No conserved phenylalanine or tryptophan is present at the end of the CDR3, so a read error is the likely explanation. The chain uses TRBV28 and TRBJ2-5; D not resolved. Between the trimmed V and J ends, which lost 3 bases and 3 bases, there was a span of 5 bases. The germline CDR1 and CDR2 sequences are MDHEN and SYDVKM. The CDR3 totals 12 residues. In DNA, the CDR3 is TGTGCCAGCAGTTTCAGTAAAGAGACCCAGTACCTC. It yields the protein CASSFSKETQYL.

This clonotype appeared many times. The genes are TRBV20-1 and TRBJ2-3; possibly TRBD2 for D (6 bases). This CDR3 is built from 15 residues. Deletions cut 5 bases from V and 1 base from J, with 16 bases between. The germline V gene has CDR1 DFQATT and CDR2 SNEGSKA (reference sequence). For the CDR3, the DNA is TGCAGTGCTCAATATTTAGCGGAGGGCACAGATACGCAGTATTTT. This sequence encodes CSAQYLAEGTDTQYF.